The 17 T cell receptor beta chains given below trace back to one sample, sequenced in a study of blood T cell repertoires in COVID-19. Produced via immunoSEQ multiplex PCR; TCRdb's table is partial and in-frame only. The table includes roughly 410,000 clones, around 89% detected once. Sequencing was done on a sample of peripheral blood. Every receptor here comes from a woman aged 35 to 49 with COVID-19, enrolled during active disease.

This clone was picked up one time. This sequence joins TRBV9 and TRBJ2-5; 7 bases map to TRBD1. In germline, CDR1 is SGDLS, CDR2 YYNGEE. The CDR3 is made up of 13 amino acids. V trimming: 2 bases; J trimming: 3 bases; junction bases outside the gene matches: 1. CDR3 sequence (DNA): TGTGCCAGCAGCGTCGGGACAGAAGAGACCCAGTACTTC. Residues: CASSVGTEETQYF. Supplemented by reference TRBV9 and TRBJ2-5, the full variable domain reads DSGVTQTPKHLITATGQRVTLRCSPRSGDLSVYWYQQSLDQGLQFLIQYYNGEERAKGNILERFSAQQFPDLHSELNLSSLELGDSALYFCASSVGTEETQYFGPGTRLLVL.

The V and J genes are TRBV5-6 and TRBJ1-2; TRBD1 matches 12 bases. Losses at the gene ends were 4 bases for V and 7 bases for J; bases not matched to a gene: 11. There are 16 residues in the CDR3. Germline V lookup: CDR1 SGHDT, CDR2 YYEEEE. In DNA form, the CDR3 reads TGTGCCAGCAGCGATGAGGCCGGGACAGGGGGCTCTGGCTACACCTTC. Its translation is CASSDEAGTGGSGYTF.

V is TRBV7-2 and J is TRBJ1-1; D is undetermined. V shed 5 bases and J shed 8 bases, with 21 bases lying between them. Germline V gene sequence: CDR1 SGHTA, CDR2 FQGNSA. This CDR3 comprises 15 residues. CDR3 sequence reads: CASSPYGDPGAEAFF. Written as DNA, the CDR3 is TGTGCCAGCAGCCCGTACGGGGATCCGGGCGCGGAAGCTTTCTTT.

This chain links TRBV7-9 with TRBJ1-3; D gene unclear. Looked up from germline, CDR1 is SEHNR and CDR2 is FQNEAQ (reference sequence). Trimming took 5 bases from V and 0 from J, leaving 11 bases between them. This CDR3 is built from 15 residues. CDR3 nucleotide sequence: TGTGCCAGCAGCGATGGACTGCGCTCTGGAAACACCATATATTTT. It specifies CASSDGLRSGNTIYF.

V is TRBV18 and J is TRBJ1-2, with D uncertain. The CDR3 consists of 13 residues. Germline CDR1 is KGHSH and CDR2 is LQKENI. V lost 4 bases to trimming and J lost 5 bases, with 11 bases between them. This chain's CDR3 is CASSRGSPYGYTF. CDR3 bases: TGTGCCAGCTCACGAGGGAGTCCTTATGGCTACACCTTC.

V is TRBV7-2 and J is TRBJ1-1; D call uncertain. Between the trimmed V and J ends, which lost 2 bases and 5 bases, there was a span of 12 bases. Germline lookup yields CDR1 SGHTA and CDR2 FQGNSA. The CDR3 has 14 amino acids. The CDR3 region has the DNA TGTGCCAGCAGCTTAAAACCCTCGGGGACTGAAGCTTTCTTT. Protein: CASSLKPSGTEAFF.

V gene TRBV6-2 or TRBV6-3 combines with J gene TRBJ1-1; TRBD1 is a possible D gene (6 bases). Germline V gene sequence: CDR1 MNHEY, CDR2 SVGEGT. V lost 1 base and J lost 0, with 15 bases in between. This CDR3 region has 17 residues. Written as DNA, the CDR3 is TGTGCCAGCAGTTACTTGGGTGCCCAGGGGATGAACACTGAAGCTTTCTTT. Translation: CASSYLGAQGMNTEAFF.

This clone has only a few counts. This chain connects TRBV27 to TRBJ2-3, with D possibly TRBD2 on 5 matching bases. V was pared by 6 bases and J by 6 bases, with 16 bases between. Germline assignment: CDR1 MNHEY and CDR2 SMNVEV (reference sequence). The CDR3 covers 14 residues. CDR3 coding DNA: TGTGCCAGCAGCTCCGACCCATTAGCGGATACGCAGTATTTT. Translation: CASSSDPLADTQYF.

This rearrangement joins TRBV6-5 to TRBJ1-2; D gene uncertain. This CDR3 comprises 14 residues. From germline, CDR1 is MNHEY and CDR2 SVGAGI. Between the trimmed V and J ends, which lost 7 bases and 4 bases, there was a span of 16 bases. CDR3 in DNA: TGTGCCAGCACGTGGAGAGACTCGAGCTATGGCTACACCTTC. Translated, it gives CASTWRDSSYGYTF.

The chain has TRBV28 and TRBJ2-1; TRBD2 is a possible D gene (5 bases). The CDR3 length is 16 residues. V lost 3 bases, J lost 0 bases, and 12 bases lay in between. Germline V gene data show CDR1 as MDHEN and CDR2 as SYDVKM. CDR3 in amino acids: CASSFLSGSSYNEQFF. For the CDR3, the DNA is TGTGCCAGCAGTTTTCTAAGCGGAAGCTCCTACAATGAGCAGTTCTTC. The full variable domain, completed using reference TRBV28 and TRBJ2-1, is DVKVTQSSRYLVKRTGEKVFLECVQDMDHENMFWYRQDPGLGLRLIYFSYDVKMKEKGDIPEGYSVSREKKERFSLILESASTNQTSMYLCASSFLSGSSYNEQFFGPGTRLTVL.

The chain couples TRBV7-9 to TRBJ2-7, with 11 bases lining up with TRBD1. The germline V gene has CDR1 SEHNR and CDR2 FQNEAQ (reference sequence). V lost 5 bases, J lost 3 bases, and 6 bases stayed unmatched. CDR3 length: 15 amino acids. This CDR3 is CASSATGTGGYEQYF. The CDR3 DNA follows: TGTGCCAGCAGCGCAACCGGGACAGGGGGCTACGAGCAGTACTTC.

This chain connects TRBV19 to TRBJ2-1; D may be TRBD2 (6 bases). Trimming stripped 6 bases from V and 12 bases from J, with 24 bases between. This CDR3 is built from 15 residues. Germline lookup yields CDR1 LNHDA and CDR2 SQIVND (reference sequence). The CDR3 loop is CASRDSGTPGWGQFF. CDR3 nucleotide sequence: TGTGCCAGTAGAGACTCCGGGACTCCAGGTTGGGGGCAGTTCTTC.

V and J are TRBV28 and TRBJ2-3, with D possibly TRBD2 on 6 matching bases. Trimming pared 5 bases from V and 1 base from J, leaving 13 bases between. The CDR3 covers 15 residues. The germline CDR1 and CDR2 sequences are MDHEN and SYDVKM. The CDR3 reads CASSLRGSGTDTQYF. The DNA of the CDR3 is TGTGCCAGCAGTCTACGGGGGTCGGGCACAGATACGCAGTATTTT.

V gene TRBV10-1 combines with J gene TRBJ1-1; TRBD1 aligns across 7 bases. The CDR3 runs to 13 residues. V dropped 7 bases and J dropped 8; count of bases not matched to a gene: 10. CDR1 is WNHNN, CDR2 SYGVQD, per germline (reference sequence). DNA for the CDR3: TGCGCCAGCAATAACAGGGGCCAGGGAGAAGCTTTCTTT. Residues: CASNNRGQGEAFF.

The gene calls are TRBV6-2 or TRBV6-3 and TRBJ1-5; weak D call: TRBD1 (6 bases). Per the germline V gene, CDR1 is MNHEY and CDR2 is SVGEGT. The CDR3 extends over 16 amino acids. The V end lost 6 bases, the J end lost 9 bases, and 24 bases lay between the germline ends. The CDR3 is CASSPARGGPTPPQHF. The CDR3 bases are TGTGCCAGCAGCCCGGCGCGGGGGGGGCCAACCCCGCCCCAGCATTTT.

The V gene is TRBV9, the J gene TRBJ2-1; tentatively, D is TRBD2 (5 bases). Trimming stripped 0 bases from V and 0 bases from J, with 16 bases between. Germline V gene lookup returns CDR1 SGDLS and CDR2 YYNGEE. The CDR3 runs to 18 residues. The CDR3 here is CASSVDPGRADSYNEQFF. The CDR3, as DNA: TGTGCCAGCAGCGTAGATCCCGGGCGGGCTGACTCCTACAATGAGCAGTTCTTC.

This chain connects TRBV19 to TRBJ1-4, with TRBD1 as a possible D gene (5 bases). CDR3 length equals 15 residues. Germline CDR1 LNHDA, CDR2 SQIVND (reference sequence). V lost 0 bases and J lost 8, with 13 bases in between. CDR3 sequence reads: CASSIDSGGPEKLFF. The CDR3 bases are TGTGCCAGTAGTATAGATAGCGGGGGACCGGAAAAACTGTTTTTT.